This entry concerns a single T cell receptor beta chain. Its matching antigen is unknown. The data stem from a study of shared clonotypes between healthy human individuals. Tens of thousands of T cell genomes, or around 180 ng DNA, went into the sorted-subset replicate PCRs. As handled by the study authors: Filtering differed for immunoSEQ, which gave only junction sequences without quality scores. Sequenced by immunoSEQ multiplex PCR; TCRdb stores in-frame clones only, minus some. V and J calls and clone size come straight from that table; D and trimming were deduced from the DNA. The sample holds fewer than 3 million clones; less than 95% are singletons and the top ten take approximately 0.41%. General study points: Four donors shared about 4.5% of their naive CD4 clonotypes. Rarefaction demonstrated incomplete sorted-subset sequencing despite large depth.

The specimen sequenced was naive CD4+ T cells from PBMCs. Subset: CD45RA+ positively selected. The sequence was collected from a man younger than 30 in good health. Some clones in this sample may be carry-over from other donors' samples.

The CDR3: CASSRGGETQYF. In DNA, the CDR3 is TGTGCCAGCAGTCGCGGTGGGGAGACCCAGTACTTC. The chain recombines TRBV9 with TRBJ2-5; D is ambiguous. The length of the CDR3 is 12 residues. The V end was cut by 5 bases, the J end by 5 bases, with 10 bases between. The germline V gene encodes CDR1 SGDLS and CDR2 YYNGEE. The full variable domain, its missing parts supplied by reference TRBV9 and TRBJ2-5, is DSGVTQTPKHLITATGQRVTLRCSPRSGDLSVYWYQQSLDQGLQFLIQYYNGEERAKGNILERFSAQQFPDLHSELNLSSLELGDSALYFCASSRGGETQYFGPGTRLLVL.